These 20 T cell receptor beta chains share one sample of origin, sequenced in a study of shared clonotypes between healthy human individuals. The table came from immunoSEQ multiplex PCR; TCRdb's copy has only in-frame clones and leaves some out. The table records 2 million or so clones, roughly 96% of them present only once. Sequenced material: naive CD4+ T cells sorted from blood. Indicated subset: CD45RA+ positively selected. Receptors originate from a man younger than 30 in good health.

The rearrangement joins TRBV9 to TRBJ1-6; D remains ambiguous. The length of the CDR3 is 15 residues. Germline values: CDR1 SGDLS, CDR2 YYNGEE. V lost 0 bases to trimming and J lost 5 bases, with 9 bases between them. CDR3 sequence: CASSVGSVDNSPLHF. The CDR3 nucleotides read TGTGCCAGCAGCGTAGGGTCGGTTGATAATTCACCCCTCCACTTT.

The chain carries TRBV28 and TRBJ1-1; no firm D call. The germline V gene encodes CDR1 MDHEN and CDR2 SYDVKM. Trimming shortened V by 2 bases and J by 4 bases, and 14 bases separated the two germline ends. CDR3 length equals 15 residues. CDR3 nucleotide sequence: TGTGCCAGCAGTTTAAGGTCTCCTGGCGGCACTGAAGCTTTCTTT. Protein product: CASSLRSPGGTEAFF.

V usage is TRBV6-6 and J usage is TRBJ2-5; D is unclear. The CDR3 has 15 residues. Germline CDR1 and CDR2: MNHNY and SVGAGI (reference sequence). Trimming removed 2 bases at V and 1 base at J, with 11 bases between. The CDR3 DNA sequence: TGTGCCAGCAGTTACGGAATCTTTGGCCAAGAGACCCAGTACTTC. Translating it yields CASSYGIFGQETQYF.

The chain carries TRBV7-2 and TRBJ1-4; D might be TRBD1 (6 bases). Germline V lookup: CDR1 SGHTA, CDR2 FQGNSA. V was shortened by 8 bases and J by 0 bases, with 13 bases between the two germline ends. The CDR3 runs 15 residues. In DNA, the CDR3 is TGTGCCAGCGGGGACACCGTCGCAACTAATGAAAAACTGTTTTTT. Amino acid sequence: CASGDTVATNEKLFF.

The J gene is TRBJ2-5, the V gene TRBV4-1, with unresolved D. CDR1 is MGHRA and CDR2 is YSYEKL in the germline V gene. V dropped 3 bases and J dropped 7 bases, with 9 bases sitting between them. This CDR3 comprises 12 residues. CDR3 nucleotides: TGCGCCAGCAGCCAGATCGCCGGGACCCAGTACTTC. This gives the protein CASSQIAGTQYF.

The chain has TRBV5-1 and TRBJ2-1; 14 nucleotides match TRBD2. The CDR3 sequence is 16 residues long. CDR1 is SGHRS, CDR2 YFSETQ, per germline. The junction had 7 bases not matched to a gene; V was cut back by 4 bases and J by 7 bases. The CDR3 nucleotides are TGCGCCAGCAGCCACGGGACTAGCGGGAGAGTTAATGAGCAGTTCTTC. Its protein product is CASSHGTSGRVNEQFF.

This sequence joins TRBV30 and TRBJ2-2; the D is unclear. This CDR3 spans 12 amino acids. V dropped 2 bases and J dropped 6 bases, with 7 bases sitting between them. CDR1 is GTSNPN and CDR2 is SVGIG in the germline V gene (reference sequence). The CDR3 spells CAWSNMAGELFF. The DNA for the CDR3 is TGTGCCTGGAGTAACATGGCCGGGGAGCTGTTTTTT.

The genes are TRBV5-1 and TRBJ2-5, with 7 bases that match TRBD2. The germline V gene encodes CDR1 SGHRS and CDR2 YFSETQ. The V and J ends lost 1 base and 2 bases, in that order; junction bases with no gene match: 2. This CDR3 region has 14 residues. In nucleotides, the CDR3 is TGCGCCAGCAGCTTGATGGGAGGGCAAGAGACCCAGTACTTC. Translation gives CASSLMGGQETQYF. Full variable domain (outside the CDR3, taken from reference TRBV5-1 and TRBJ2-5): KAGVTQTPRYLIKTRGQQVTLSCSPISGHRSVSWYQQTPGQGLQFLFEYFSETQRNKGNFPGRFSGRQFSNSRSEMNVSTLELGDSALYLCASSLMGGQETQYFGPGTRLLVL.

This clone was picked up one time. The chain couples TRBV27 to TRBJ2-2; D uncertain. The V and J ends lost 7 bases and 2 bases respectively, with 11 bases between them. This CDR3 has 14 amino acids. The V gene's germline CDR1 is MNHEY and CDR2 SMNVEV (reference sequence). The DNA for the CDR3 is TGTGCCAGCACCATGGCCAGTAACACCGGGGAGCTGTTTTTT. This translates into CASTMASNTGELFF.

The rearrangement joins TRBV28 to TRBJ2-3; D might be TRBD1 (6 bases). Germline V CDR1 and CDR2: MDHEN, SYDVKM. Trimming shortened V by 6 bases and J by 4 bases, and 17 bases separated the two germline ends. The CDR3 covers 15 residues. The DNA for the CDR3 is TGTGCCAGCAGCGGGACCTCCAGGGGCGCAGATACGCAGTATTTT. Its translation: CASSGTSRGADTQYF.

This clone was seen at least ten times. The V and J genes are TRBV2 and TRBJ2-7; D might be TRBD2 (6 bases). There are 14 residues in the CDR3. Germline-derived CDR1 and CDR2 are SNHLY and FYNNEI. V lost 0 bases and J 1 base, leaving 7 bases between the germline ends. CDR3 bases: TGTGCCAGCAGTGAAGCGGAGGGATCCTACGAGCAGTACTTC. As protein: CASSEAEGSYEQYF.

The V call is TRBV7-2, the J call TRBJ2-5; weak D call: TRBD2 (5 bases). CDR1 SGHTA and CDR2 FQGNSA come from the germline V gene. The CDR3 is 15 residues long. Trimming pared 0 bases from V and 4 bases from J, leaving 12 bases between. This CDR3 is CASSLAPGVGETQYF. CDR3 DNA sequence: TGTGCCAGCAGCTTAGCGCCCGGGGTCGGAGAGACCCAGTACTTC.

Of note for this clone: Other DNA sequences of this sample code for an identical CDR3. The V call is TRBV18, the J call TRBJ2-6; 8 nucleotides align to TRBD1. The length of the CDR3 is 16 residues. Germline V gives CDR1 KGHSH, CDR2 LQKENI. The J segment lost 1 base and the V segment lost 3 bases, leaving 2 bases of the junction unmatched. For the CDR3, the DNA is TGTGCCAGCTCACCCCGACAGGGGTCTGGGGCCAACGTCCTGACTTTC. It translates to CASSPRQGSGANVLTF.

Concerning this clone itself: The sample holds other DNA sequences that translate to the same CDR3. The chain employs TRBV7-9 and TRBJ1-2; no clear D gene. Germline values: CDR1 SEHNR, CDR2 FQNEAQ (reference sequence). The V gene lost 0 bases and the J gene lost 2 bases, with 7 bases spanning the gap. The CDR3 loop spans 14 amino acids. CDR3 DNA sequence: TGTGCCAGCAGCTTAGCGGAGGGAAACTATGGCTACACCTTC. This sequence encodes CASSLAEGNYGYTF. The variable domain in full, with the rest retrieved from reference TRBV7-9 and TRBJ1-2, is DTGVSQNPRHKITKRGQNVTFRCDPISEHNRLYWYRQTLGQGPEFLTYFQNEAQLEKSRLLSDRFSAERPKGSFSTLEIQRTEQGDSAMYLCASSLAEGNYGYTFGSGTRLTVV.

V gene TRBV6-5 combines with J gene TRBJ2-7; 11 bases match TRBD2. The CDR3 spans 15 residues. After removal of 6 bases from V and 3 bases from J, the junction contained 7 bases not matched to a gene. Germline V lookup: CDR1 MNHEY, CDR2 SVGAGI. In DNA, the CDR3 is TGTGCCAGCAGGGCCGGACTAGCGGGCTACTACGAGCAGTACTTC. Translation gives CASRAGLAGYYEQYF.

The sample holds one count of this clone. The CDR3 DNA reads as TGTGCCAGCAGTTACTCCTACAATCAGCCCCAGCATTTT. This codes for CASSYSYNQPQHF. The chain employs TRBV6-6 and TRBJ1-5; no firm D call. Trimming pared 0 bases from V and 3 bases from J, leaving 3 bases between. CDR3 size: 13 residues. Germline assignment: CDR1 MNHNY and CDR2 SVGAGI (reference sequence).

The chain uses TRBV18 and TRBJ1-2, with D maybe TRBD1 (5 bases). This CDR3 comprises 16 residues. CDR1 KGHSH and CDR2 LQKENI come from the germline V gene. The V and J ends lost 8 bases and 1 base respectively, with 20 bases between them. The CDR3 nucleotides read TGTGCCAGCAAGCAGGGACTGGAGGGGAGTAACTATGGCTACACCTTC. It specifies CASKQGLEGSNYGYTF.

The chain is built from TRBV6-6 and TRBJ1-5; no clear D. The V and J ends lost 2 bases and 7 bases respectively, with 6 bases between them. CDR3 length equals 12 residues. The V gene's germline CDR1 is MNHNY and CDR2 SVGAGI (reference sequence). The CDR3 protein is CASSYQVQPQHF. In DNA form, the CDR3 reads TGTGCCAGCAGTTACCAGGTCCAGCCCCAGCATTTT.

The genes are TRBV7-3 and TRBJ2-5; no clear D gene. The CDR3 extends over 13 amino acids. Trimming removed 1 base from V and 3 bases from J, with 6 bases in between. Germline CDR1 and CDR2: SGHTA and FQGTGA. The CDR3 protein is CASSLNRKETQYF. CDR3 nucleotides: TGTGCCAGCAGCTTAAACAGAAAAGAGACCCAGTACTTC.

The J gene is TRBJ1-6, the V gene TRBV5-4; TRBD1 aligns across 7 bases. The J segment lost 9 bases and the V segment lost 0 bases, leaving 6 bases of the junction unmatched. Looked up from germline, CDR1 is SGHNT and CDR2 is YYREEE (reference sequence). CDR3 length: 15 residues. CDR3 nucleotide sequence: TGTGCCAGCAGCTTGGAGGGCAGGGGGTCTTCACCCCTCCACTTT. Its translation: CASSLEGRGSSPLHF.